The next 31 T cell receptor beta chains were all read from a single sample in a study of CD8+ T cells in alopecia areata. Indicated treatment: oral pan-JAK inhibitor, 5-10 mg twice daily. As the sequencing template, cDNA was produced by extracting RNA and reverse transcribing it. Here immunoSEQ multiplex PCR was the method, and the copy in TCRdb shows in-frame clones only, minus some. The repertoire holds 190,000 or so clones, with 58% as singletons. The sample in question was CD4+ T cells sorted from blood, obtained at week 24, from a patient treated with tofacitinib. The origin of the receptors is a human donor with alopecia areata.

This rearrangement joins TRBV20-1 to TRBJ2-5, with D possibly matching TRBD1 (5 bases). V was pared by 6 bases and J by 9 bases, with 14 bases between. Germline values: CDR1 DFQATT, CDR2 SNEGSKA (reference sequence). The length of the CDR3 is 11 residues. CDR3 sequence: CSASAFRAQYF. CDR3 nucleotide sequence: TGCAGTGCCTCAGCCTTCAGGGCCCAGTACTTC.

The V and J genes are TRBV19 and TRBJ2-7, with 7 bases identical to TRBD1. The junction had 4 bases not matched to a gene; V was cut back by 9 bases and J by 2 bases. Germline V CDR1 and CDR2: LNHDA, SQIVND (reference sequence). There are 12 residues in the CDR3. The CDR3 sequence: CASTGEAYEQYF. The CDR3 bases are TGTGCCAGCACAGGGGAAGCCTACGAGCAGTACTTC.

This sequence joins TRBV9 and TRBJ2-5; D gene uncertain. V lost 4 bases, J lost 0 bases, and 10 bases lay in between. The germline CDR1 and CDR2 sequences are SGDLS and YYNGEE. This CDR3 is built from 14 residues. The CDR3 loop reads CASSSGGDQETQYF. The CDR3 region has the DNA TGTGCCAGCAGCAGTGGTGGGGACCAAGAGACCCAGTACTTC. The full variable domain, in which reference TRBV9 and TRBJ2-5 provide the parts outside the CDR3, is DSGVTQTPKHLITATGQRVTLRCSPRSGDLSVYWYQQSLDQGLQFLIQYYNGEERAKGNILERFSAQQFPDLHSELNLSSLELGDSALYFCASSSGGDQETQYFGPGTRLLVL.

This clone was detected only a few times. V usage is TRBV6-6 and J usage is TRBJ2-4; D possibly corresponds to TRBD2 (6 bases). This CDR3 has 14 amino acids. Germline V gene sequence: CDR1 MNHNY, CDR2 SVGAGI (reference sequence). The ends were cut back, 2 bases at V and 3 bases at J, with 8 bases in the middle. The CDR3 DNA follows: TGTGCCAGCAGTTACCCCGGGGGCAAAAACATTCAGTACTTC. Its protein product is CASSYPGGKNIQYF.

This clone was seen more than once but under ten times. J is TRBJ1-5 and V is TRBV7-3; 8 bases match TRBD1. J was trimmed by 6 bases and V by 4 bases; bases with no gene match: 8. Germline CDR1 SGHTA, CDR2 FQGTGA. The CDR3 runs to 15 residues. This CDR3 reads CASSSRDRIPQPQHF. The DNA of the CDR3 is TGTGCCAGCAGCTCCCGGGACAGGATCCCTCAGCCCCAGCATTTT.

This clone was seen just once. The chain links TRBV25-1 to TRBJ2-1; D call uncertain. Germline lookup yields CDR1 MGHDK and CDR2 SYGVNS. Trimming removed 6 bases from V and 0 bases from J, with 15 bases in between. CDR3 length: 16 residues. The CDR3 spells CASSEGQYISYNEQFF. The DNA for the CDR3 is TGTGCCAGCAGCGAAGGGCAGTATATCTCCTACAATGAGCAGTTCTTC.

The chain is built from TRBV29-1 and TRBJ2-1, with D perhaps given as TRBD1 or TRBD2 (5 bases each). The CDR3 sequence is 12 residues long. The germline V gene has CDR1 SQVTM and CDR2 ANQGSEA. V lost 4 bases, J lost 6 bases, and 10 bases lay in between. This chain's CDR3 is CSVGQGVNEQFF. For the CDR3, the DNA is TGCAGCGTTGGTCAGGGAGTCAATGAGCAGTTCTTC.

The CDR3 loop reads CASSPGFHTGELFF. The CDR3 DNA follows: TGTGCCAGCAGCCCGGGGTTCCACACCGGGGAGCTGTTTTTT. The chain combines TRBV27 with TRBJ2-2; D is possibly TRBD2 (5 bases). The V and J ends lost 6 bases and 3 bases respectively, with 11 bases between them. The CDR3 is 14 amino acids. The germline V gene encodes CDR1 MNHEY and CDR2 SMNVEV (reference sequence).

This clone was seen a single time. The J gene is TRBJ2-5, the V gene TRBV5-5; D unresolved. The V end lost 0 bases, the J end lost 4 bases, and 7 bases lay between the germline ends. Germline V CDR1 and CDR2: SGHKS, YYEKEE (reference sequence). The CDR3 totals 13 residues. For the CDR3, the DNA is TGTGCCAGCAGCTTGGGGCAGAGAGAGACCCAGTACTTC. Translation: CASSLGQRETQYF.

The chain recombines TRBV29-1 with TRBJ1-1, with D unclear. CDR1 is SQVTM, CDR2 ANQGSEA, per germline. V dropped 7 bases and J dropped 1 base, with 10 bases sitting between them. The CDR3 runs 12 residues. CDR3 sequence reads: CSASPGNTEAFF. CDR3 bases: TGCAGCGCCTCCCCAGGGAACACTGAAGCTTTCTTT.

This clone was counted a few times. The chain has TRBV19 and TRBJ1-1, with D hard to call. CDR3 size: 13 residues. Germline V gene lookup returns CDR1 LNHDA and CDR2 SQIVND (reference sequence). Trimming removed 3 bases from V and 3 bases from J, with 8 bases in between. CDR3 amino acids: CASSIGVDTEAFF. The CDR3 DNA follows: TGTGCCAGTAGTATCGGGGTGGACACTGAAGCTTTCTTT.

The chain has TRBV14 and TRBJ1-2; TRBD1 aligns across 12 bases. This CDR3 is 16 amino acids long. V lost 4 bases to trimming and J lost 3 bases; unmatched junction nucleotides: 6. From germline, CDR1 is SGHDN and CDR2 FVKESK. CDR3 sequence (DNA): TGTGCCAGCAGCCCACCGGGACAGGGGGCTTACTATGGCTACACCTTC. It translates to CASSPPGQGAYYGYTF.

CDR3: CASSHVGQRNPYEQYF. The CDR3 nucleotides are TGCGCCAGCAGCCACGTGGGCCAGCGTAACCCCTACGAGCAGTACTTC. J is TRBJ2-7 and V is TRBV4-1, with no clear D. The CDR3 length is 16 residues. Germline V gene data show CDR1 as MGHRA and CDR2 as YSYEKL. Trimming removed 3 bases at V and 2 bases at J, with 17 bases between.

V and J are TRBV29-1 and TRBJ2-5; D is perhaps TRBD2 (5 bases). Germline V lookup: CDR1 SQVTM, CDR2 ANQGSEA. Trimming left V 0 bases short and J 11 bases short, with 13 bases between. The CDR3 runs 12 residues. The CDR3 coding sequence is TGCAGCGTTGAAGATCGGCCGACTAATCAGTACTTC. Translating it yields CSVEDRPTNQYF.

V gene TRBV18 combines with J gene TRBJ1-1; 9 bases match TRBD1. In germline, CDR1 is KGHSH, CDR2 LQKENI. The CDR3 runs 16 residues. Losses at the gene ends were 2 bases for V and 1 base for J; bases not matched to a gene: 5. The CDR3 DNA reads TGTGCCAGCTCACCAATAACAGGGGGCGAGAACACTGAAGCTTTCTTT. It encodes CASSPITGGENTEAFF.

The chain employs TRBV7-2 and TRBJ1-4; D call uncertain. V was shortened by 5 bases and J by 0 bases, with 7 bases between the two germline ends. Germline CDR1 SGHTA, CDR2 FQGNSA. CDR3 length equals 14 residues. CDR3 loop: CASSPDATNEKLFF. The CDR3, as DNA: TGTGCCAGCAGCCCAGACGCAACTAATGAAAAACTGTTTTTT.

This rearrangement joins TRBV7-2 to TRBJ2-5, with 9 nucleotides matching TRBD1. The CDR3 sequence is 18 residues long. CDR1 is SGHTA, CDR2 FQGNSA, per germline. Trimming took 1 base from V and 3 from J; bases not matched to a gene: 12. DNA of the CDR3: TGTGCCAGCAGCTTAGAATCTTGGGGGACAGGGAATGAAGAGACCCAGTACTTC. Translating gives CASSLESWGTGNEETQYF.

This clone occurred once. CDR3 amino acids: CASSYSRQAGGYTF. Written as DNA, the CDR3 is TGTGCCAGCAGTTACTCGAGGCAGGCAGGAGGCTACACCTTC. The rearrangement links TRBV6-5 to TRBJ1-2; D gene uncertain. Germline V gene data show CDR1 as MNHEY and CDR2 as SVGAGI. The CDR3 has 14 amino acids. Trimming removed 0 bases from V and 8 bases from J, with 13 bases in between.

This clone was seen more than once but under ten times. This CDR3 reads CASSFLGTELFF. In DNA, the CDR3 is TGTGCCAGCAGCTTTTTGGGGACAGAGCTGTTTTTT. The genes are TRBV7-9 and TRBJ2-2, with TRBD1 as a possible D gene (6 bases). V was cut by 3 bases and J by 11 bases, with 10 bases left in between. The CDR3 runs to 12 residues. Germline-derived CDR1 and CDR2 are SEHNR and FQNEAQ (reference sequence).

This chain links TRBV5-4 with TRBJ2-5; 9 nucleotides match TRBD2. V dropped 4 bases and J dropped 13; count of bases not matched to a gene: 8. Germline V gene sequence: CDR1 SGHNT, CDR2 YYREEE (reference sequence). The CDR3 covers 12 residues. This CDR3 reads CASSQTSGRAYF. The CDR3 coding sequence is TGTGCCAGCAGCCAAACTAGCGGGCGGGCGTACTTC. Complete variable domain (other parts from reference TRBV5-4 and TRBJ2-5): ETGVTQSPTHLIKTRGQQVTLRCSSQSGHNTVSWYQQALGQGPQFIFQYYREEENGRGNFPPRFSGLQFPNYSSELNVNALELDDSALYLCASSQTSGRAYFGPGTRLLVL.

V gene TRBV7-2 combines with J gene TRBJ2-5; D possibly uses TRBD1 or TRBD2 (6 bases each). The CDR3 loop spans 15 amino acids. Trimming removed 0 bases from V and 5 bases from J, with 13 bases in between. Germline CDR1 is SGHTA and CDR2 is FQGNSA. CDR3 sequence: CASSLAVRGGETQYF. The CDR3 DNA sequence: TGTGCCAGCAGCTTAGCCGTGCGAGGGGGGGAGACCCAGTACTTC.

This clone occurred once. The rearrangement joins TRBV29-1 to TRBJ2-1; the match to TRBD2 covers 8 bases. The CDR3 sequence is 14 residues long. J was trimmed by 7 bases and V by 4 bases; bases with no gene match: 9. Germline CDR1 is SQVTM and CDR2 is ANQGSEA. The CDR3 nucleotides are TGCAGCGTTGCGGGCGGGAGGTCTACAAATGAGCAGTTCTTC. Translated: CSVAGGRSTNEQFF.

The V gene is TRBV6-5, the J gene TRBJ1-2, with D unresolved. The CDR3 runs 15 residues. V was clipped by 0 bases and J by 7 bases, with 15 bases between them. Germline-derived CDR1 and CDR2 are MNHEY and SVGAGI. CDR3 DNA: TGTGCCAGCAGTTACTCGAGGCCGACGGGGTCTGGCTACACCTTC. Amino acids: CASSYSRPTGSGYTF.

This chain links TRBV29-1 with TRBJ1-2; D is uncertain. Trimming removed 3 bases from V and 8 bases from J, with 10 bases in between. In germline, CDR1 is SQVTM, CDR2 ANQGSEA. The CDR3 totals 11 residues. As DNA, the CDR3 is TGCAGCGTTGACATGTCGCAGGGCTACACCTTC. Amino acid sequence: CSVDMSQGYTF.

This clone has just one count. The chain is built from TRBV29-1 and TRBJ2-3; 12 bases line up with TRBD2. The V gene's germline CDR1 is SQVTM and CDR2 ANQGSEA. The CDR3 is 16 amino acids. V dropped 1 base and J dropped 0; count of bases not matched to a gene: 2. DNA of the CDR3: TGCAGCGTTGAAGGCCTAGCGGGAGGGAGCACAGATACGCAGTATTTT. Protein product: CSVEGLAGGSTDTQYF.

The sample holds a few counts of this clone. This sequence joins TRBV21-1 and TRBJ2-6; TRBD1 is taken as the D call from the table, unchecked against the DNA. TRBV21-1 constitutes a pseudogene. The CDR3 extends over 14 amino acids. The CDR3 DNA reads TGTGCCAGCAGAGGGGGTACCGGGGCCAACGTCCTGACTTTC. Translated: CASRGGTGANVLTF.

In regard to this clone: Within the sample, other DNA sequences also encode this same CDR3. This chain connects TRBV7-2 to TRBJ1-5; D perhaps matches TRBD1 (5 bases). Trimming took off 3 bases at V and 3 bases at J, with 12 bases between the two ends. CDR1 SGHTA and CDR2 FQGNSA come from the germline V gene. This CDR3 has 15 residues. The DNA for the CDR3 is TGTGCCAGCAGCTTGAACCGGGGGTCCAATCAGCCCCAGCATTTT. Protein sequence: CASSLNRGSNQPQHF.

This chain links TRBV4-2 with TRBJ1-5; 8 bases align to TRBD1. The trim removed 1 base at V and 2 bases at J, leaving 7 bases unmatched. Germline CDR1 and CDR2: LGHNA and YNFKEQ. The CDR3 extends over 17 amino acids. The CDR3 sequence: CASSQVQGAGGNQPQHF. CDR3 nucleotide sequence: TGTGCCAGCAGCCAAGTGCAGGGGGCTGGAGGCAATCAGCCCCAGCATTTT.

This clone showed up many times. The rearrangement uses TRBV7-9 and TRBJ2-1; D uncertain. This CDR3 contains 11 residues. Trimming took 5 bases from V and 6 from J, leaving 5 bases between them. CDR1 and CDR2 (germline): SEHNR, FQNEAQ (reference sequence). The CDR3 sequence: CASSPGNEQFF. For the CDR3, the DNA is TGTGCCAGCAGCCCAGGCAATGAGCAGTTCTTC.

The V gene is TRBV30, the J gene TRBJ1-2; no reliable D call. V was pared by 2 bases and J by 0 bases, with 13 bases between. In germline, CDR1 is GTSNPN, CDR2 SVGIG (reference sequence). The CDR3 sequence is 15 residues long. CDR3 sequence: CAWSRPLTPNYGYTF. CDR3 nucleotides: TGTGCCTGGAGTCGACCCCTGACACCTAACTATGGCTACACCTTC.

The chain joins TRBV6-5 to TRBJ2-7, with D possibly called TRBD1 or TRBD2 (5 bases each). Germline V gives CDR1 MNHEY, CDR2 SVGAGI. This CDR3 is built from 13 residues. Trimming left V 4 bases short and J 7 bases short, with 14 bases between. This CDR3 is CASSSPSWGEQYF. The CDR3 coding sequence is TGTGCCAGCAGTTCGCCCAGTTGGGGGGAGCAGTACTTC.